The sequence of this T cell receptor beta chain was determined in a study of blood T cells in healthy people across ages. Then a second PCR, running roughly 7 to 11 cycles, was carried out with a sample-barcoded 5' primer and a J-beta primer mix. Each CDR3 protein gets one entry after TCRdb re-called the 5' RACE reads with MiXCR. The sample has 1.5 million or so distinct CDR3 sequences, 40% to 45% seen once. V trimming: 4 bases; J trimming: 5 bases; junction bases outside the gene matches: 8. The CDR3 consists of 17 residues. Donors ranged from about 6 to 90 years old and were healthy Caucasians in Russia.

Sequenced material: blood. J is TRBJ2-3 and V is TRBV12-3 or TRBV12-4, with TRBD2 matching 14 bases. This TCR was sampled from a woman between 18 and 29 years old in good health. The CDR3 here is CASSWTGTSGRRDTQYF. As DNA, the CDR3 is TGTGCCAGCAGTTGGACCGGGACTAGCGGGAGAAGAGATACGCAGTATTTT.